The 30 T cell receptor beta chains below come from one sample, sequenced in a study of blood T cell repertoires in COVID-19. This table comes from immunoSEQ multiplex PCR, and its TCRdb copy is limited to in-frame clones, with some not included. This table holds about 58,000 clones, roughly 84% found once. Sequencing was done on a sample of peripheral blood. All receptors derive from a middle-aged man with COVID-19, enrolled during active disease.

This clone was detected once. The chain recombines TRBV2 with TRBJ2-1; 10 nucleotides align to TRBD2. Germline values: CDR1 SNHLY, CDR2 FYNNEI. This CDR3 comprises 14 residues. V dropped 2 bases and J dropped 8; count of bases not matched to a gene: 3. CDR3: CASSELAGAYEQFF. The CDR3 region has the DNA TGTGCCAGCAGTGAACTAGCGGGAGCCTATGAGCAGTTCTTC.

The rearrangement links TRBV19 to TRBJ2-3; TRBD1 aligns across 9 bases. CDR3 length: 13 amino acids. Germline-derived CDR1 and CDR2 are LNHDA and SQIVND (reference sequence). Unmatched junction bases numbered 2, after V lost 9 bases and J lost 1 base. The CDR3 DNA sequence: TGTGCCAGCCGGGACAGGGGCACAGATACGCAGTATTTT. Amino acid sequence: CASRDRGTDTQYF.

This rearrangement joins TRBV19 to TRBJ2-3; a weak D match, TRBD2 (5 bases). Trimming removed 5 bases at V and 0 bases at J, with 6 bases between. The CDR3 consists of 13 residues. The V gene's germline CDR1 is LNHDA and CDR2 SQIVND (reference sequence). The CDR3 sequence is CASSPGSTDTQYF. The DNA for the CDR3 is TGTGCCAGTAGTCCGGGGAGCACAGATACGCAGTATTTT.

DNA for the CDR3: TGTGCCAGCCAACCGACAGGGGATGAGACCCAGTACTTC. It specifies CASQPTGDETQYF. V is TRBV12-3 or TRBV12-4 and J is TRBJ2-5, with 8 bases lining up with TRBD1. The V segment lost 8 bases and the J segment 5 bases; nucleotides outside the gene matches: 7. This CDR3 spans 13 amino acids.

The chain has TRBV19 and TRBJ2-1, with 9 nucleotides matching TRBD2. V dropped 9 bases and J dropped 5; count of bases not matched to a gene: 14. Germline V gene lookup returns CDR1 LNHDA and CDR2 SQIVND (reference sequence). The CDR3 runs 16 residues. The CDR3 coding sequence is TGTGCCAGCAGACGGGCGGGAGGGGGCATTGACAATGAGCAGTTCTTC. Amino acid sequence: CASRRAGGGIDNEQFF.

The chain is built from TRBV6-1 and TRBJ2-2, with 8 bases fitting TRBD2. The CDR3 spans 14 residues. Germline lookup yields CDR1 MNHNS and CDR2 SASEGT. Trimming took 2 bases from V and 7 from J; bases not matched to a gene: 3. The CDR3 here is CASSEPGGSGELFF. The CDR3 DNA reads TGTGCCAGCAGTGAACCGGGAGGGAGCGGGGAGCTGTTTTTT.

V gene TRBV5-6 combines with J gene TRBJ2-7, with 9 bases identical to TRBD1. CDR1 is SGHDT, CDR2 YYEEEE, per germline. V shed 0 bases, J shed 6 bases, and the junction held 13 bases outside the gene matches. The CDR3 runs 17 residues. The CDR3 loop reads CASSLGSGTGKGSEQYF. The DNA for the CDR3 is TGTGCCAGCAGCTTGGGCTCCGGGACAGGGAAGGGTTCCGAGCAGTACTTC.

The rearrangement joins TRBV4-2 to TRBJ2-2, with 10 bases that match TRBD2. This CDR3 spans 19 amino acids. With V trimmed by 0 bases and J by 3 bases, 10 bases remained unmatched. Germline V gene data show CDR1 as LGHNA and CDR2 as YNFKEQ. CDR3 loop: CASSQDSSGSLADTGELFF. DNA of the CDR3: TGTGCCAGCAGCCAAGATTCTAGCGGGAGCCTCGCGGACACCGGGGAGCTGTTTTTT.

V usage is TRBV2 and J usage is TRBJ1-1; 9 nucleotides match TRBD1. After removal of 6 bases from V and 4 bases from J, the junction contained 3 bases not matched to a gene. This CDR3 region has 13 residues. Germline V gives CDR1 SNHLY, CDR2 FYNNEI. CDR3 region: CASRGQGATEAFF. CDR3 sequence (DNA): TGTGCCAGCAGGGGACAGGGAGCCACTGAAGCTTTCTTT.

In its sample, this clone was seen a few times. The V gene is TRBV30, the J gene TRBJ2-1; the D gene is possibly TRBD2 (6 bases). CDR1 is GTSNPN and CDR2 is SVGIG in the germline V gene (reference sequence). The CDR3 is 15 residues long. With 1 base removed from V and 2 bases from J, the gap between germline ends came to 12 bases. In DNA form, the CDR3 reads TGTGCCTGGAGTGAAGGGACTTGGGCCTACAATGAGCAGTTCTTC. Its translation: CAWSEGTWAYNEQFF.

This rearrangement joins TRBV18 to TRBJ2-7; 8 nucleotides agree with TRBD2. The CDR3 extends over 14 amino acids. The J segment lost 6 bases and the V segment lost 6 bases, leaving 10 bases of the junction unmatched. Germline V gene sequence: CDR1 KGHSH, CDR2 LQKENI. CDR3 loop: CASSPGRAGGEQYF. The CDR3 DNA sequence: TGTGCCAGCTCCCCAGGGAGGGCGGGAGGCGAGCAGTACTTC.

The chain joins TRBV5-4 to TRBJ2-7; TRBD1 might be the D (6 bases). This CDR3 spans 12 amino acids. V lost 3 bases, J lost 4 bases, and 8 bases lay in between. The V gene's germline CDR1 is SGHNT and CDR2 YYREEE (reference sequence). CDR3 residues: CASSSGQYEQYF. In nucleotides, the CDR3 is TGTGCCAGCAGCTCGGGACAATACGAGCAGTACTTC. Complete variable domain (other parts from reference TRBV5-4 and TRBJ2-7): ETGVTQSPTHLIKTRGQQVTLRCSSQSGHNTVSWYQQALGQGPQFIFQYYREEENGRGNFPPRFSGLQFPNYSSELNVNALELDDSALYLCASSSGQYEQYFGPGTRLTVT.

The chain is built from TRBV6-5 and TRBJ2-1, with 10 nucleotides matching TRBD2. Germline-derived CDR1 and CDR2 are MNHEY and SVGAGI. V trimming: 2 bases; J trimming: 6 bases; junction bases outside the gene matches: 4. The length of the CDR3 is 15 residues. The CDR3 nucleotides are TGTGCCAGCAGTTACGGGCTAGCGGGAGTCAATGAGCAGTTCTTC. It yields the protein CASSYGLAGVNEQFF.

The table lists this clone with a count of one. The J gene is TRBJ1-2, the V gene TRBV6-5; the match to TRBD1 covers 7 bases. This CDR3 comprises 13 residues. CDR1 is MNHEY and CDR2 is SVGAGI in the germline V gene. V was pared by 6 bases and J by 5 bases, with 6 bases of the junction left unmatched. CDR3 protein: CASRRQGNYGYTF. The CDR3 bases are TGTGCCAGCAGGCGACAGGGCAATTATGGCTACACCTTC.

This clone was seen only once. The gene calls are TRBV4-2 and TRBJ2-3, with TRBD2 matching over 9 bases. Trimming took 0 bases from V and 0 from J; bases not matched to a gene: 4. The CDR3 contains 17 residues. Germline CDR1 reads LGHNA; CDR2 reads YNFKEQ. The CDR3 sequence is CASSQDTLAGSTDTQYF. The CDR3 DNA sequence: TGTGCCAGCAGCCAAGATACCCTAGCGGGAAGCACAGATACGCAGTATTTT.

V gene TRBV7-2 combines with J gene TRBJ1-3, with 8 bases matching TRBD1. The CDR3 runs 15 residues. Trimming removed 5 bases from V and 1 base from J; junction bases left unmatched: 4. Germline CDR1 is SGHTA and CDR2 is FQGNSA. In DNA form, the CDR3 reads TGTGCCAGCAGCGCGCGACAGGGGTCTGGAAACACCATATATTTT. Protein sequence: CASSARQGSGNTIYF.

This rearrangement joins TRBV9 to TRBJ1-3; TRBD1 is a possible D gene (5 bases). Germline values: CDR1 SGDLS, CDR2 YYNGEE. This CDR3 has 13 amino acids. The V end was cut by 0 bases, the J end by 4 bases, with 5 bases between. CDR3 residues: CASSVEGGNTIYF. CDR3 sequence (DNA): TGTGCCAGCAGCGTAGAGGGGGGAAACACCATATATTTT.

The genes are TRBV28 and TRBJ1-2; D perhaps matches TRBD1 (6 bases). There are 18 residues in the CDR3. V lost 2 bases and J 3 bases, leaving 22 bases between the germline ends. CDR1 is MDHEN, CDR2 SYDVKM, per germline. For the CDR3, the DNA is TGTGCCAGCAGTTTAGGCCGGGACAAGATATCAAAAGACTATGGCTACACCTTC. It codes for CASSLGRDKISKDYGYTF.

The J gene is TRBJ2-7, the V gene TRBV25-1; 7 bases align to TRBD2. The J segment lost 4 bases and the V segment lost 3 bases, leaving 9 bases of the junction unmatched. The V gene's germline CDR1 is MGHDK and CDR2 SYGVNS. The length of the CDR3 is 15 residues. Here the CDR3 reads CASSDGSVGGYEQYF. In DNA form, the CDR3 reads TGTGCCAGCAGTGATGGAAGTGTGGGGGGGTACGAGCAGTACTTC.

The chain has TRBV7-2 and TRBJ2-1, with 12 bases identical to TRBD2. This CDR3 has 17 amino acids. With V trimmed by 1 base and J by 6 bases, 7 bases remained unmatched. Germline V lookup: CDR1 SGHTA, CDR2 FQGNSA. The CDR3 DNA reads TGTGCCAGCAGCTTAGTCCCGCTAGCGGGAGGGCCCAATGAGCAGTTCTTC. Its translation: CASSLVPLAGGPNEQFF.

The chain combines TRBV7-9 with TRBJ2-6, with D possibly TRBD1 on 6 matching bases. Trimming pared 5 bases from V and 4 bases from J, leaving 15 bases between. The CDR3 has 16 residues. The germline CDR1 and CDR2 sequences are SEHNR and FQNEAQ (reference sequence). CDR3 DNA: TGTGCCAGCAGCCCCCCGGGACATCCCGGGGCCAACGTCCTGACTTTC. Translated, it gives CASSPPGHPGANVLTF.

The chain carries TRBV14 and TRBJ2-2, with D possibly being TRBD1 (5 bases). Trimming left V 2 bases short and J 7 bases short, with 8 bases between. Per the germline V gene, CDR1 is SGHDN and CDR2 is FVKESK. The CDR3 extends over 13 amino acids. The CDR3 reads CASSQQGFGELFF. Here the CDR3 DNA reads TGTGCCAGCAGCCAACAGGGTTTCGGGGAGCTGTTTTTT.

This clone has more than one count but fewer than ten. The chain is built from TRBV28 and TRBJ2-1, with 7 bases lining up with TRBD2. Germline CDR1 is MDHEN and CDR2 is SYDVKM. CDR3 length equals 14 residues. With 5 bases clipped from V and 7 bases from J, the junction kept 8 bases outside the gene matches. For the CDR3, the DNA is TGTGCCAGCAGTGCCAGGACGGGGGGAAATGAGCAGTTCTTC. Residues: CASSARTGGNEQFF.

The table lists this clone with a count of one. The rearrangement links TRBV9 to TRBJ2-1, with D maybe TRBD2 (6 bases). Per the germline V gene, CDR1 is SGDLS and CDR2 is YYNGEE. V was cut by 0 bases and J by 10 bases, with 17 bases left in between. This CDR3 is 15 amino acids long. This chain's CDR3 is CASSVGGEIHREQFF. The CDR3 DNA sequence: TGTGCCAGCAGCGTAGGGGGGGAGATCCACCGAGAGCAGTTCTTC. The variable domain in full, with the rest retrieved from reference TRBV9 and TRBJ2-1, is DSGVTQTPKHLITATGQRVTLRCSPRSGDLSVYWYQQSLDQGLQFLIQYYNGEERAKGNILERFSAQQFPDLHSELNLSSLELGDSALYFCASSVGGEIHREQFFGPGTRLTVL.

The CDR3 sequence: CASSYSSSYNEQFF. The CDR3 DNA follows: TGTGCCAGCAGTTACTCTAGCTCCTACAATGAGCAGTTCTTC. V usage is TRBV6-2 or TRBV6-3 and J usage is TRBJ2-1; D gene ambiguous. V lost 0 bases, J lost 0 bases, and 3 bases lay in between. Germline loops: CDR1 MNHEY, CDR2 SVGEGT. This CDR3 spans 14 amino acids.

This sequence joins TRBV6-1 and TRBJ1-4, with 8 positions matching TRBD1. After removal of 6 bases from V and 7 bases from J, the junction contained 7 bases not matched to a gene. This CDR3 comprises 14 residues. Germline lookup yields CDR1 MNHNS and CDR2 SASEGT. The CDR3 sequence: CASSRQGRGEKLFF. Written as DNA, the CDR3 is TGTGCCAGCAGCCGACAGGGGCGCGGTGAAAAACTGTTTTTT.

The CDR3 bases are TGTGCCAGCAGCTTAGCGTCCCCTAGCGGGAGCTCCTACGAGCAGTACTTC. It encodes CASSLASPSGSSYEQYF. The chain has TRBV7-9 and TRBJ2-7; the match to TRBD2 covers 10 bases. V shed 0 bases and J 0 bases; nucleotides not matched to a gene: 5. Looked up from germline, CDR1 is SEHNR and CDR2 is FQNEAQ (reference sequence). The CDR3 spans 17 residues.

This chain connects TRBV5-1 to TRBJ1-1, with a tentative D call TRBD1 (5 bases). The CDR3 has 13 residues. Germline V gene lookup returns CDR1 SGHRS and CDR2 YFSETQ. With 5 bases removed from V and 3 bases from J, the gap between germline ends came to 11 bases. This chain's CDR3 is CASRKGKDTEAFF. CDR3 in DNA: TGCGCCAGCAGGAAGGGGAAGGACACTGAAGCTTTCTTT.

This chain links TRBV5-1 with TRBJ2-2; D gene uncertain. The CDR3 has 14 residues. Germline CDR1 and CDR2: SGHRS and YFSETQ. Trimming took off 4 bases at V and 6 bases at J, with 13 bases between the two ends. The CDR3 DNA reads TGCGCCAGCAGCGCACACAGTCTTTCCGGGGAGCTGTTTTTT. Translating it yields CASSAHSLSGELFF.

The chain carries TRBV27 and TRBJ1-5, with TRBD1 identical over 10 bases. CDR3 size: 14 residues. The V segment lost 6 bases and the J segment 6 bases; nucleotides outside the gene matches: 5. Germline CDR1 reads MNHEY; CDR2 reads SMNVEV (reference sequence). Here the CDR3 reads CASRRTGGSQPQHF. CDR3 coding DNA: TGTGCCAGCAGAAGGACAGGGGGTAGTCAGCCCCAGCATTTT.